This TCR beta chain was retrieved from a study of Ad26.COV2.S vaccination and SARS-CoV-2 variants. On the study more broadly: Recipients of Ad26.COV2.S got it intramuscularly, once or twice 56 days apart.

Concerning this clone: Its antigen is currently unknown.

Specified treatment: 19 received Ad26.COV2.S at low or high dose, single or two shots; a few received placebo; per-sample allocation not given. It was on day 63 after the first vaccine or placebo injection that samples were taken. Findings and limits, study-wide: The TCR-based breadth and depth measures might underestimate overall T cell responses. Reportedly, after vaccination the spike-specific CD8+ and CD4+ T cell responses displayed substantial breadth. Among vaccine recipients, spike-specific TCR breadth exceeded that of placebo recipients.

TCRdb keeps only in-frame clones here, not all; method: immunoSEQ multiplex PCR. The repertoire holds around 270,000 clones, with around 88% as singletons. The receptor's source is a person between 18 and 65 years old who received the Ad26.COV2.S COVID-19 vaccine or a placebo. This material consisted of peripheral blood, taken in a trial of Ad26.COV2.S vaccine versus placebo.

The CDR3 reads CASQRSPGSSAQGEQFF. For the CDR3, the DNA is TGTGCCAGTCAGAGGTCCCCGGGATCTAGCGCCCAGGGTGAGCAGTTCTTC. The chain has TRBV19 and TRBJ2-1, with D maybe TRBD2 (6 bases). V lost 8 bases and J 9 bases, leaving 29 bases between the germline ends. Per the germline V gene, CDR1 is LNHDA and CDR2 is SQIVND (reference sequence). CDR3 length: 17 amino acids.